The 21 T cell receptor beta chains below all came from one sample that was sequenced in a study of memory CD4+ T cells and cytomegalovirus serostatus. Single viable CD3+CD4+CD8-CD45RO+ cells were sorted as the memory CD4+ T cells. Measured with immunoSEQ multiplex PCR; TCRdb has only the in-frame clones, and not every one. The sample has about 82,000 clones; more than 70% are singletons. The sample was memory CD4+ T cells from blood. The origin of the receptors is an adult in good health and CMV-seronegative.

The V and J genes are TRBV6-5 and TRBJ1-6; a possible D gene is TRBD1 (5 bases). CDR1 is MNHEY, CDR2 SVGAGI, per germline. This CDR3 is 13 amino acids long. V was cut by 6 bases and J by 8 bases, with 11 bases left in between. The CDR3 nucleotides read TGTGCCAGCAGCGCCCGGGGGGATTCACCCCTCCACTTT. Its translation: CASSARGDSPLHF.

This rearrangement joins TRBV11-1 to TRBJ1-1, with D perhaps matching TRBD1 (6 bases). CDR1 is SGHAT and CDR2 is FQDESV in the germline V gene (reference sequence). Trimming took off 1 base at V and 5 bases at J, with 11 bases between the two ends. The CDR3 sequence is 14 residues long. The DNA of the CDR3 is TGTGCCAGCAGCTTAGACTGGAGGGGGACTGAAGCTTTCTTT. Its translation: CASSLDWRGTEAFF.

The genes are TRBV7-2 and TRBJ1-6; D unclear. The germline V gene encodes CDR1 SGHTA and CDR2 FQGNSA. V gave up 5 bases and J gave up 7 bases, with 12 bases separating them. The CDR3 covers 14 residues. The chain's CDR3 is CASSGNPVNSPLHF. CDR3 DNA sequence: TGTGCCAGCAGCGGAAATCCTGTGAATTCACCCCTCCACTTT.

This clone was counted between two and nine times. The CDR3 here is CASSERGDYTF. The CDR3 DNA sequence: TGTGCCAGCAGTGAGAGGGGGGATTACACCTTC. The chain carries TRBV6-1 and TRBJ1-2; D possibly corresponds to TRBD1 (6 bases). Per the germline V gene, CDR1 is MNHNS and CDR2 is SASEGT. The CDR3 extends over 11 amino acids. The V and J ends lost 3 bases and 11 bases respectively, with 10 bases between them.

J is TRBJ1-1 and V is TRBV5-1, with 10 bases fitting TRBD1. The CDR3 is 16 residues long. Germline V gives CDR1 SGHRS, CDR2 YFSETQ. The V segment lost 4 bases and the J segment 0 bases; nucleotides outside the gene matches: 6. Written as DNA, the CDR3 is TGCGCCAGCAGCCACCGGACAGGGGGGATGAACACTGAAGCTTTCTTT. Its protein product is CASSHRTGGMNTEAFF.

This clone was detected only once. The chain uses TRBV7-3 and TRBJ2-3; 12 bases agree with TRBD1. The CDR3 has 15 amino acids. CDR1 and CDR2 (germline): SGHTA, FQGTGA. V gave up 2 bases and J gave up 4 bases; unmatched junction bases: 1. The CDR3 DNA is TGTGCCAGCAGCTTAGGGACAGGGGGCGCAGATACGCAGTATTTT. Translation gives CASSLGTGGADTQYF.

This clone was picked up one time. The chain is built from TRBV6-5 and TRBJ2-7, with 8 bases matching TRBD2. The germline gives CDR1 MNHEY, CDR2 SVGAGI. V lost 0 bases and J lost 0; bases outside the gene matches: 4. The CDR3 spans 16 residues. The CDR3 region is CASSYSGSGASYEQYF. In DNA form, the CDR3 reads TGTGCCAGCAGTTACTCGGGTAGCGGGGCCTCCTACGAGCAGTACTTC.

The chain has TRBV2 and TRBJ1-4, with TRBD1 identical over 9 bases. The trim removed 8 bases at V and 8 bases at J, leaving 6 bases unmatched. This CDR3 comprises 13 residues. Germline CDR1 reads SNHLY; CDR2 reads FYNNEI. The CDR3: CASPDRGGEKLFF. CDR3 sequence (DNA): TGTGCCAGCCCGGACAGGGGAGGAGAAAAACTGTTTTTT.

Only a few counts were recorded for this clone. This chain connects TRBV27 to TRBJ2-4; either TRBD1 or TRBD2 may supply D (5 bases each). Trimming took off 6 bases at V and 0 bases at J, with 12 bases between the two ends. The germline V gene has CDR1 MNHEY and CDR2 SMNVEV (reference sequence). There are 15 residues in the CDR3. DNA of the CDR3: TGTGCCAGCAGCCAACGGGACCTAGCCAAAAACATTCAGTACTTC. It yields the protein CASSQRDLAKNIQYF.

This chain joins TRBV7-2 and TRBJ1-5; D uncertain. The V end was cut by 5 bases, the J end by 2 bases, with 10 bases between. Per the germline V gene, CDR1 is SGHTA and CDR2 is FQGNSA. This CDR3 has 14 residues. The CDR3 spells CASSLTRGNQPQHF. CDR3 DNA sequence: TGTGCCAGCAGCCTGACTAGAGGCAATCAGCCCCAGCATTTT.

This CDR3 is CASTTYQGEAFF. CDR3 bases: TGTGCCAGCACAACATATCAGGGTGAAGCTTTCTTT. The chain recombines TRBV19 with TRBJ1-1; perhaps TRBD1 as D (5 bases). Per the germline V gene, CDR1 is LNHDA and CDR2 is SQIVND (reference sequence). The CDR3 length is 12 residues. The V end lost 9 bases, the J end lost 7 bases, and 15 bases lay between the germline ends.

J is TRBJ2-7 and V is TRBV27; a possible D gene is TRBD1 (6 bases). Germline CDR1 MNHEY, CDR2 SMNVEV (reference sequence). This CDR3 contains 13 residues. The V and J ends lost 8 bases and 2 bases respectively, with 13 bases between them. The CDR3 here is CASRAGATYEQYF. The CDR3 DNA is TGTGCCAGCCGCGCAGGGGCCACCTACGAGCAGTACTTC.

The chain recombines TRBV5-1 with TRBJ2-1, with TRBD2 identical over 9 bases. This CDR3 is 15 amino acids long. The germline gives CDR1 SGHRS, CDR2 YFSETQ. The ends lost 0 bases at V and 7 bases at J; junction bases unmatched: 5. CDR3 sequence: CASSLGGGGVNEQFF. The CDR3 region has the DNA TGCGCCAGCAGCTTGGGAGGCGGGGGGGTAAATGAGCAGTTCTTC.

The chain joins TRBV4-1 to TRBJ2-1; TRBD2 is a possible D gene (6 bases). The CDR3 is 17 residues long. Germline-derived CDR1 and CDR2 are MGHRA and YSYEKL. The ends were cut back, 0 bases at V and 11 bases at J, with 23 bases in the middle. Written as DNA, the CDR3 is TGCGCCAGCAGCCAAGACTTGTTGGAGGGACCTACAATGAAGCAGTTCTTC. This gives the protein CASSQDLLEGPTMKQFF.

The rearrangement links TRBV6-1 to TRBJ2-1; D may be TRBD2 (6 bases). Trimming cost V 1 base and J 4 bases, with 14 bases left between them. This CDR3 is 16 amino acids long. Germline CDR1 MNHNS, CDR2 SASEGT. CDR3 sequence: CASSEEGRHLYNEQFF. CDR3 sequence (DNA): TGTGCCAGCAGTGAAGAGGGGAGGCACCTTTACAATGAGCAGTTCTTC.

This clone was counted only a few times. V gene TRBV7-9 combines with J gene TRBJ1-2; D ambiguous. The CDR3 sequence is 14 residues long. From germline, CDR1 is SEHNR and CDR2 FQNEAQ (reference sequence). Trimming removed 5 bases at V and 8 bases at J, with 18 bases between. CDR3 residues: CASSPRLGSSGYTF. DNA of the CDR3: TGTGCCAGCAGCCCGAGGCTGGGATCTTCGGGCTACACCTTC.

The chain employs TRBV18 and TRBJ2-2, with 8 bases identical to TRBD1. Germline CDR1 reads KGHSH; CDR2 reads LQKENI. The J segment lost 2 bases and the V segment lost 2 bases, leaving 1 base of the junction unmatched. The CDR3 covers 15 residues. The CDR3 is CASSPGTGNTGELFF. The CDR3 DNA follows: TGTGCCAGCTCACCAGGGACAGGAAACACCGGGGAGCTGTTTTTT.

The genes are TRBV5-1 and TRBJ1-3; no reliable D call. V was pared by 4 bases and J by 7 bases, with 18 bases between. The CDR3 loop spans 15 amino acids. Germline V gene data show CDR1 as SGHRS and CDR2 as YFSETQ. CDR3 sequence reads: CASSKGIAVENTIYF. The CDR3 DNA reads as TGCGCCAGCAGCAAAGGGATTGCGGTAGAGAACACCATATATTTT.

V gene TRBV5-1 combines with J gene TRBJ2-3; 10 nucleotides match TRBD2. The CDR3 is 16 amino acids. Trimming took 4 bases from V and 5 from J; bases not matched to a gene: 10. Germline-derived CDR1 and CDR2 are SGHRS and YFSETQ. CDR3 in amino acids: CASSPTLAGVRDTQYF. DNA of the CDR3: TGCGCCAGCAGCCCAACCCTAGCGGGGGTTAGAGATACGCAGTATTTT. The full variable domain, completed using reference TRBV5-1 and TRBJ2-3, is KAGVTQTPRYLIKTRGQQVTLSCSPISGHRSVSWYQQTPGQGLQFLFEYFSETQRNKGNFPGRFSGRQFSNSRSEMNVSTLELGDSALYLCASSPTLAGVRDTQYFGPGTRLTVL.

The genes are TRBV11-2 and TRBJ2-6, with D uncertain. Trimming stripped 2 bases from V and 0 bases from J, with 17 bases between. The CDR3 covers 19 residues. Germline V gene sequence: CDR1 SGHAT, CDR2 FQNNGV. Here the CDR3 DNA reads TGTGCCAGCAGCTTAAGAGTAGGGCGGTTGGGCTCTGGGGCCAACGTCCTGACTTTC. This translates into CASSLRVGRLGSGANVLTF.

The chain links TRBV7-9 to TRBJ1-1; D unresolved. The germline V gene encodes CDR1 SEHNR and CDR2 FQNEAQ (reference sequence). This CDR3 spans 14 amino acids. The germline V and J ends were trimmed by 3 bases and 0 bases, with 8 bases remaining between them. The CDR3, as DNA: TGTGCCAGCAGCTTCAGTCTCATGAACACTGAAGCTTTCTTT. Its protein is CASSFSLMNTEAFF.